This TCR beta chain was sequenced in a study of shared clonotypes between healthy human individuals. Study-level findings and limits: In general, naive subsets displayed greater estimated richness than memory subsets did. Owing to a small donor count, the genetic and exposure-history diversity represented was limited.

There are 15 residues in the CDR3. Trimming shortened V by 4 bases and J by 3 bases, and 16 bases separated the two germline ends. CDR1 SGHTA and CDR2 FQGNSA come from the germline V gene. CD45RO-negative CD8 cells positively selected for CCR7 made up the naive population, which excluded terminally differentiated effector memory CD45RA+ cells. As for this clone: Its specificity is not known.

Assay used: immunoSEQ multiplex PCR; TCRdb lists only in-frame clones, some missing. Among about 2 million clones listed, approximately 94% were seen once. The receptor was isolated from a man younger than 35 in good health. J is TRBJ2-7 and V is TRBV7-2, with D perhaps TRBD2 (5 bases). What was sequenced was naive CD8+ T cells sorted from blood. CDR3 loop: CASSSSPRGIYEQYF. The CDR3 DNA sequence: TGTGCCAGCAGCTCCTCCCCACGAGGGATCTACGAGCAGTACTTC.